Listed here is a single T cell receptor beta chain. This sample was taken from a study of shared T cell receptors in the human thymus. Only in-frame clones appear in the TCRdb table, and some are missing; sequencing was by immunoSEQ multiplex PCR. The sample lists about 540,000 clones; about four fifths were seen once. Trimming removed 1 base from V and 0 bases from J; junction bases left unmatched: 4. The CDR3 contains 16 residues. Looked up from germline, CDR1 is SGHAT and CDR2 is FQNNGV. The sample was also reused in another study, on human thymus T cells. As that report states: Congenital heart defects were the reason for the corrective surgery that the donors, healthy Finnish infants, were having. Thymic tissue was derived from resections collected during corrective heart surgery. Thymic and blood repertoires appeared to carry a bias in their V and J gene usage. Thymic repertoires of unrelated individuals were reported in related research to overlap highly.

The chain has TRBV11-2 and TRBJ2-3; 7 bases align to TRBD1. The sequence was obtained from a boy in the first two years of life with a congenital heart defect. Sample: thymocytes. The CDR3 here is CASSLVDRVSTDTQYF. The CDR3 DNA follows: TGTGCCAGCAGCTTAGTTGACAGGGTTAGCACAGATACGCAGTATTTT.